These 17 T cell receptor beta chains share one sample of origin, sequenced in a study of cytomegalovirus exposure and HLA in healthy donors. The PCR used 60 Vbeta and 13 Jbeta primers. Generated by immunoSEQ multiplex PCR, the TCRdb table keeps only in-frame clones and is missing some. The table lists about 160,000 clones, 82% of them singletons. Material for sequencing was PBMCs. Receptors originate from a girl between 5 and 17 years old in good health and CMV-seropositive.

This sequence joins TRBV29-1 and TRBJ2-7; TRBD2 might be the D (6 bases). The V gene's germline CDR1 is SQVTM and CDR2 ANQGSEA. V was clipped by 7 bases and J by 3 bases, with 16 bases between them. The CDR3 length is 13 residues. The CDR3 loop is CSASEGRGYEQYF. The CDR3 bases are TGCAGCGCGTCGGAGGGTAGGGGCTACGAGCAGTACTTC.

The rearrangement joins TRBV19 to TRBJ2-1; D remains unclear. Looked up from germline, CDR1 is LNHDA and CDR2 is SQIVND (reference sequence). The V gene lost 4 bases and the J gene lost 0 bases, with 10 bases spanning the gap. The CDR3 covers 15 residues. This CDR3 reads CASSTSKSSYNEQFF. CDR3 coding DNA: TGTGCCAGTAGTACCTCAAAGAGCTCCTACAATGAGCAGTTCTTC.

CDR3 amino acids: CATPDYNEQFF. The CDR3 nucleotides read TGTGCCACGCCAGATTACAATGAGCAGTTCTTC. The chain employs TRBV27 and TRBJ2-1; no firm D call. V lost 10 bases to trimming and J lost 4 bases, with 8 bases between them. The CDR3 is 11 residues long. CDR1 is MNHEY and CDR2 is SMNVEV in the germline V gene (reference sequence).

A word on this clone: Other DNA variants within this sample encode the same CDR3. The CDR3 DNA follows: TGTGCCAGTAGACTGACTGGGACACCAGCCTCTGGAAACACCATATATTTT. It is translated as CASRLTGTPASGNTIYF. The J gene is TRBJ1-3, the V gene TRBV19; D is perhaps TRBD1 (6 bases). Trimming pared 6 bases from V and 0 bases from J, leaving 18 bases between. In germline, CDR1 is LNHDA, CDR2 SQIVND (reference sequence). This CDR3 spans 17 amino acids.

The chain recombines TRBV7-9 with TRBJ1-5, with TRBD1 matching 7 bases. CDR1 SEHNR and CDR2 FQNEAQ come from the germline V gene (reference sequence). After removal of 7 bases from V and 1 base from J, the junction contained 19 bases not matched to a gene. The CDR3 is 19 residues long. The CDR3 loop reads CASTLVRDSRSLSNQPQHF. The CDR3 DNA is TGTGCCAGCACCCTGGTCCGGGACAGTCGATCGTTAAGCAATCAGCCCCAGCATTTT. Together with reference TRBV7-9 and TRBJ1-5, the CDR3 gives the full variable domain: DTGVSQNPRHKITKRGQNVTFRCDPISEHNRLYWYRQTLGQGPEFLTYFQNEAQLEKSRLLSDRFSAERPKGSFSTLEIQRTEQGDSAMYLCASTLVRDSRSLSNQPQHFGDGTRLSIL.

This sequence joins TRBV5-1 and TRBJ1-5; D gene ambiguous. V was pared by 4 bases and J by 3 bases, with 11 bases between. The CDR3 length is 14 residues. Germline lookup yields CDR1 SGHRS and CDR2 YFSETQ. The CDR3 nucleotides read TGCGCCAGCAGCCTGGACGGTAACAATCAGCCCCAGCATTTT. Its protein product is CASSLDGNNQPQHF.

This chain joins TRBV9 and TRBJ2-1, with 10 bases fitting TRBD1. After removal of 3 bases from V and 3 bases from J, the junction contained 3 bases not matched to a gene. The CDR3 spans 15 residues. CDR1 and CDR2 from the germline V gene are SGDLS and YYNGEE. CDR3 sequence reads: CASSEGTGDYNEQFF. The CDR3, as DNA: TGTGCCAGCAGCGAAGGGACAGGGGACTACAATGAGCAGTTCTTC.

V and J are TRBV28 and TRBJ1-2; 8 positions agree with TRBD1. The CDR3 spans 15 residues. The V segment lost 5 bases and the J segment 8 bases; nucleotides outside the gene matches: 13. Germline V gene sequence: CDR1 MDHEN, CDR2 SYDVKM. CDR3 region: CASSLRDRPLWGYTF. For the CDR3, the DNA is TGTGCCAGCAGTCTCCGGGACAGGCCCCTCTGGGGCTACACCTTC.

A few counts support this clone. The DNA of the CDR3 is TGTGCCAGCAGTTTAGATCACAGGGAACCCCAGCATTTT. Its protein is CASSLDHREPQHF. The chain employs TRBV27 and TRBJ1-5; perhaps TRBD1 as D (6 bases). Trimming stripped 2 bases from V and 10 bases from J, with 12 bases between. Germline V gene data show CDR1 as MNHEY and CDR2 as SMNVEV (reference sequence). CDR3 size: 13 residues.

This clone was counted a single time. The CDR3 region is CASSLAGTGGRIGETQYF. The CDR3 DNA sequence: TGCGCCAGCAGCTTGGCCGGGACAGGGGGAAGGATTGGAGAGACCCAGTACTTC. The gene calls are TRBV5-1 and TRBJ2-5; 11 bases map to TRBD1. V shed 0 bases and J 4 bases; nucleotides not matched to a gene: 11. CDR1 and CDR2 from the germline V gene are SGHRS and YFSETQ. This CDR3 is 18 amino acids long. Combining the CDR3 with reference TRBV5-1 and TRBJ2-5 gives the whole variable domain KAGVTQTPRYLIKTRGQQVTLSCSPISGHRSVSWYQQTPGQGLQFLFEYFSETQRNKGNFPGRFSGRQFSNSRSEMNVSTLELGDSALYLCASSLAGTGGRIGETQYFGPGTRLLVL.

The J gene is TRBJ1-2, the V gene TRBV5-1, with TRBD1 matching over 9 bases. Losses at the gene ends were 5 bases for V and 2 bases for J; bases not matched to a gene: 7. Germline CDR1 and CDR2: SGHRS and YFSETQ. The CDR3 totals 15 residues. DNA of the CDR3: TGCGCCAGCAGGCCCTCGGGACAGGGAAACTATGGCTACACCTTC. Translation: CASRPSGQGNYGYTF.

V is TRBV19 and J is TRBJ1-3; TRBD1 agrees at 9 bases. Germline CDR1 LNHDA, CDR2 SQIVND (reference sequence). The junction had 12 bases not matched to a gene; V was cut back by 7 bases and J by 2 bases. This CDR3 is 17 amino acids long. This chain's CDR3 is CASTNLGTGITGNTIYF. The CDR3, as DNA: TGTGCCAGTACCAACCTAGGGACAGGGATCACTGGAAACACCATATATTTT.

The chain employs TRBV11-2 and TRBJ2-7; D is uncertain. Germline CDR1 SGHAT, CDR2 FQNNGV. Trimming removed 5 bases from V and 2 bases from J, with 19 bases in between. CDR3 size: 16 residues. CDR3 sequence reads: CASSQRMGQIAYEQYF. CDR3 bases: TGTGCCAGCAGCCAACGTATGGGCCAGATCGCCTACGAGCAGTACTTC.

The chain recombines TRBV9 with TRBJ2-3; D might be TRBD1 (6 bases). The CDR3 is 15 residues long. V gave up 0 bases and J gave up 0 bases, with 8 bases separating them. The germline CDR1 and CDR2 sequences are SGDLS and YYNGEE. CDR3 nucleotide sequence: TGTGCCAGCAGCGTAGCAGGGGCTAGCACAGATACGCAGTATTTT. Its translation: CASSVAGASTDTQYF.

This chain joins TRBV6-6 and TRBJ1-1, with D unclear. CDR3 length: 14 amino acids. Germline loops: CDR1 MNHNY, CDR2 SVGAGI (reference sequence). Trimming took 6 bases from V and 0 from J, leaving 11 bases between them. Written as DNA, the CDR3 is TGTGCCAGCAGGCGCCAGGTGTTGAACACTGAAGCTTTCTTT. This sequence encodes CASRRQVLNTEAFF.

The chain joins TRBV5-1 to TRBJ2-3; a possible D gene is TRBD1 (5 bases). Deletions cut 4 bases from V and 2 bases from J, with 11 bases between. Per germline, CDR1 SGHRS and CDR2 YFSETQ. There are 14 residues in the CDR3. The CDR3 DNA is TGCGCCAGCAGCCATGGACAAAACACAGATACGCAGTATTTT. Its translation is CASSHGQNTDTQYF.

The V call is TRBV6-1, the J call TRBJ2-7; D is unclear. Per germline, CDR1 MNHNS and CDR2 SASEGT. V was cut by 0 bases and J by 3 bases, with 12 bases left in between. This CDR3 is built from 15 residues. The CDR3 DNA is TGTGCCAGCAGTGAAGCGCTGGGCAGAATCTACGAGCAGTACTTC. Protein product: CASSEALGRIYEQYF.